This TCR beta chain was sequenced during a study of blood T cell repertoires in COVID-19 (TCRdb year 2020). Some background on the complete study: Samples covering the acute and convalescent phases of COVID-19 were provided by collaborators in the United States, Italy and Spain. The prospective study material was composed of cDNA or gDNA derived from T cells, B-cell-depleted T cells, or PBMCs. The dataset comprised deeply sampled blood TCRbeta repertoires from subjects exposed to, actively infected with, or recovered from COVID-19. The repertoires were made available in a free public database intended to serve as a resource for research on the immune response to SARS-CoV-2. Samples came from the ongoing ImmuneRACE study (first 160 participants) plus 1,254 subjects from 6 global collaborators. The sample metadata nearly always contained a de-identified subject ID, COVID-19 status, age in years and sex. HLA class I and class II types, where available, came from metadata supplied by the sample provider rather than from assay-based typing.

On this clone: What this receptor recognizes is not known. Per-base qualities were not stored, and no clone one base away is much larger.

Each collaborating institution followed its own protocols to collect whole blood in K2EDTA tubes. For TCRbeta analysis, collaborators shipped samples as frozen whole blood, isolated PBMCs, or DNA extracted from either of those sample types. Clipping removes 2 bases from V and 4 bases from J, with 1 as the unmatched junction base count. CDR1 is given as ENHRY and CDR2 as SYGVKD, both from the germline V gene. Including the terminal cysteine and phenylalanine, the CDR3 comprises 15 residues. CDR3 DNA is the only sequence kept; it has 45 bases, read in frame from the first base. On the study overall, not on this receptor specifically: The amount of clinical and demographic metadata varied by source and participant and was provided uncurated.

TCRbeta CDR3 regions were amplified from genomic DNA using the immunoSEQ Assay, a bias-controlled multiplex PCR. The authors processed their data as follows. The number of nucleated cells in each sample was estimated by amplification of reference gene primers within the assay. Sequence reads were collapsed and filtered to measure the absolute abundance of every unique TCRbeta CDR3 rearrangement. For each sample, productive Simpson clonality was calculated as the square root of Simpson's diversity index across productive rearrangements. TCRdb limited this immuneACCESS table to in-frame rearrangements with V and J called. A share of clones is missing; checked studies link under half to unresolved V genes, and the rest is unexplained. V and J calls and clone size are those listed in that table; D and trimming were worked out from the DNA. For this sample the table gives more than 150,000 clones, of which approximately 91% were detected only once. The top ten hold under 2.5% of the sample.

Sequenced input: peripheral blood. The sequence was collected from a woman between 70 and 85 years old with acute or convalescent COVID-19. This receptor chain uses TRBV10-3 and TRBJ1-5; a stretch of 11 junction bases matches TRBD1. The CDR3 region: CAISEGTGGNQPQHF. The nucleotides are TGTGCCATCAGTGAGGGGACAGGGGGGAATCAGCCCCAGCATTTT.